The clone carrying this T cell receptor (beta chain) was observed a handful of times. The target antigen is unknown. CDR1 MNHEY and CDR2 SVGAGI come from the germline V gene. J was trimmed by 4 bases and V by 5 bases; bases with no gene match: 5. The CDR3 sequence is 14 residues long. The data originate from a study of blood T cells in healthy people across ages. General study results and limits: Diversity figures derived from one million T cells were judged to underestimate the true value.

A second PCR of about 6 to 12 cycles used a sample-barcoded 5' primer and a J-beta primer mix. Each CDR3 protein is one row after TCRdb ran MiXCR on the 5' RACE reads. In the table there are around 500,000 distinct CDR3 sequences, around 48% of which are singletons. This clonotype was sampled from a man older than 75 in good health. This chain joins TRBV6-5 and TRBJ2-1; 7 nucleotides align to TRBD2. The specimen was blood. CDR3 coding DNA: TGTGCCAGCAGTCGACTAGCTGAATACAATGAGCAGTTCTTC. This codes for CASSRLAEYNEQFF.